These T cell receptor beta chains were read from a single sample in a study of CD8+ T cells in alopecia areata. Libraries were prepared by immunoSEQ multiplex PCR; TCRdb keeps only in-frame clonotypes and omits some of them. The sample includes over 200,000 clones, about three fifths of them seen just once. Sample: CD4+ T cells sorted from blood, taken at week 4, from a patient treated with tofacitinib. These receptors all come from a human donor with alopecia areata. The CDR3 runs from the conserved cysteine through the conserved F or W. Not all rows give a size; the values are once, few, many and, for expanded clones, a class.

J gene | clone size | V gene | CDR3 protein
. | . | TRBV10-3 | CATMGQGNEQYF
TRBJ2-7 | . | TRBV29-1 | CSVGRDSPYEQYF
TRBJ2-7 | . | TRBV4-3 | CASSQQQGYEQYF
TRBJ1-6 | . | TRBV14 | CASSSGQHNSPLHF
TRBJ2-3 | . | TRBV29-1 | CSVGLAGPGDTQYF
TRBJ2-3 | . | TRBV5-4 | CASSLVGSSGGSQYF
TRBJ2-5 | . | TRBV5-4 | CASSSRGGRETQYF
TRBJ2-5 | . | TRBV6-5 | CASSYSFGASQETQYF
TRBJ2-7 | . | TRBV29-1 | CSVIDDIRGNEQYF
TRBJ2-6 | . | TRBV7-2 | CASNRAYSGANVLTF
TRBJ1-5 | . | TRBV16 | CASSQSSSNQPQHF
TRBJ2-3 | few | TRBV2 | CASRTGAHGTDTQYF
TRBJ2-3 | few | TRBV9 | CASSVTGEGDTQYF